Following are 3 T cell receptor beta chains from one sample sequenced in a study of shared clonotypes between healthy human individuals. This table comes from immunoSEQ multiplex PCR, and its TCRdb copy is limited to in-frame clones, with some not included. This sample has a few million clones, with 93% found just once. Naive CD8 isolation took CD45RO-negative cells positively selected for CCR7 and excluded terminally differentiated effector memory CD45RA+ cells. Sequencing was carried out using naive CD8+ T cells from PBMCs. Receptor source: a man younger than 35 in good health. Some clones in this sample may be carry-over from other donors' samples.

The J gene is TRBJ2-7, the V gene TRBV7-2, with D uncertain. The CDR3 consists of 15 residues. With 5 bases removed from V and 5 bases from J, the gap between germline ends came to 19 bases. Per germline, CDR1 SGHTA and CDR2 FQGNSA. In DNA form, the CDR3 reads TGTGCCAGCAGCCTTACAGTGGGCTTTAACAACGAGCAGTACTTC. This translates into CASSLTVGFNNEQYF.

The V call is TRBV10-2, the J call TRBJ1-2, with a tentative D call TRBD1 (5 bases). The CDR3 totals 15 residues. Per the germline V gene, CDR1 is WSHSY and CDR2 is SAAADI. V was shortened by 1 base and J by 5 bases, with 14 bases between the two germline ends. The CDR3 protein is CASSEWDGKGYGYTF. The CDR3, as DNA: TGCGCCAGCAGTGAGTGGGACGGAAAAGGTTATGGCTACACCTTC.

The J gene is TRBJ2-2, the V gene TRBV9; D might be TRBD2 (5 bases). This CDR3 comprises 15 residues. V dropped 0 bases and J dropped 5 bases, with 11 bases sitting between them. Germline V CDR1 and CDR2: SGDLS, YYNGEE. CDR3 residues: CASSVGPRRTGELFF. The DNA of the CDR3 is TGTGCCAGCAGCGTAGGCCCCAGGAGGACCGGGGAGCTGTTTTTT.